This entry lists 27 T cell receptor beta chains sequenced from one sample in a study of blood T cell repertoires in COVID-19. Sequenced by immunoSEQ multiplex PCR; TCRdb stores in-frame clones only, minus some. There are 30,000 to 50,000 clones in the sample; approximately 89% occur only once, and around 4% lies in the top ten. Sequenced input: peripheral blood. The receptors were gathered from a man in his sixties with acute or convalescent COVID-19.

The genes are TRBV5-5 and TRBJ2-7; 13 bases agree with TRBD2. With V trimmed by 0 bases and J by 2 bases, 14 bases remained unmatched. Germline CDR1 reads SGHKS; CDR2 reads YYEKEE (reference sequence). The CDR3 sequence is 20 residues long. CDR3 coding DNA: TGTGCCAGCAGCTTGGATCTTAGGGGGACTAGCGGGATGCCCCCCTACGAGCAGTACTTC. It specifies CASSLDLRGTSGMPPYEQYF.

The chain recombines TRBV19 with TRBJ2-5; 8 bases agree with TRBD1. Germline V gene data show CDR1 as LNHDA and CDR2 as SQIVND (reference sequence). V trimming: 4 bases; J trimming: 4 bases; junction bases outside the gene matches: 5. The CDR3 consists of 14 residues. The CDR3 spells CASSTRTGSETQYF. CDR3 in DNA: TGTGCCAGTAGTACCCGGACAGGGTCAGAGACCCAGTACTTC. The full variable domain, rest sourced from reference TRBV19 and TRBJ2-5, is DGGITQSPKYLFRKEGQNVTLSCEQNLNHDAMYWYRQDPGQGLRLIYYSQIVNDFQKGDIAEGYSVSREKKESFPLTVTSAQKNPTAFYLCASSTRTGSETQYFGPGTRLLVL.

V is TRBV30 and J is TRBJ2-4, with D tentatively TRBD2 (5 bases). This CDR3 has 14 amino acids. The V gene lost 0 bases and the J gene lost 7 bases, with 13 bases spanning the gap. Germline CDR1 and CDR2: GTSNPN and SVGIG (reference sequence). CDR3 nucleotide sequence: TGTGCCTGGAGTGTACGGGGTATGGGGAACATTCAGTACTTC. Translated, it gives CAWSVRGMGNIQYF.

This chain uses TRBV18 with TRBJ1-2; possible D gene TRBD1, 6 bases. Trimming shortened V by 6 bases and J by 6 bases, and 17 bases separated the two germline ends. Germline V gene sequence: CDR1 KGHSH, CDR2 LQKENI. This CDR3 region has 14 residues. CDR3 loop: CASSAYDRLNGYTF. The CDR3 nucleotides are TGTGCCAGCTCTGCTTATGACAGGCTGAATGGCTACACCTTC. The variable domain in full, completed from reference TRBV18 and TRBJ1-2, reads NAGVMQNPRHLVRRRGQEARLRCSPMKGHSHVYWYRQLPEEGLKFMVYLQKENIIDESGMPKERFSAEFPKEGPSILRIQQVVRGDSAAYFCASSAYDRLNGYTFGSGTRLTVV.

Comments on this clone: This same CDR3 is encoded by further DNA sequences in the sample. The V gene is TRBV11-2, the J gene TRBJ2-3; D is unclear. CDR3 length equals 14 residues. V gave up 0 bases and J gave up 3 bases, with 7 bases separating them. Germline CDR1 is SGHAT and CDR2 is FQNNGV. The CDR3 here is CASSLDRSTDTQYF. The CDR3 DNA sequence: TGTGCCAGCAGCTTAGATCGGTCGACAGATACGCAGTATTTT.

This chain joins TRBV5-5 and TRBJ1-5; 7 bases line up with TRBD1. There are 15 residues in the CDR3. CDR1 is SGHKS and CDR2 is YYEKEE in the germline V gene (reference sequence). The ends lost 5 bases at V and 3 bases at J; junction bases unmatched: 8. Written as DNA, the CDR3 is TGTGCCAGCAGACCGGACAGGAGCACCAATCAGCCCCAGCATTTT. As protein: CASRPDRSTNQPQHF.

The chain uses TRBV19 and TRBJ1-4; D possibly corresponds to TRBD1 (6 bases). This CDR3 spans 16 amino acids. Germline V CDR1 and CDR2: LNHDA, SQIVND (reference sequence). The V end lost 4 bases, the J end lost 8 bases, and 20 bases lay between the germline ends. CDR3 bases: TGTGCCAGTAGTACTCCACTTACAGGGACGGCCGAAAAACTGTTTTTT. Translated, it gives CASSTPLTGTAEKLFF.

This rearrangement joins TRBV25-1 to TRBJ2-2; TRBD2 might be the D (6 bases). This CDR3 comprises 17 residues. The V end lost 2 bases, the J end lost 1 base, and 14 bases lay between the germline ends. Germline V gene lookup returns CDR1 MGHDK and CDR2 SYGVNS. CDR3 amino acids: CASSEIGAGQNTGELFF. CDR3 bases: TGTGCCAGCAGTGAAATAGGGGCGGGGCAGAACACCGGGGAGCTGTTTTTT.

This clone was seen a handful of times. The J gene is TRBJ2-3, the V gene TRBV2; 7 positions match TRBD1. Germline assignment: CDR1 SNHLY and CDR2 FYNNEI. The V gene end was trimmed by 7 bases and the J gene end by 4 bases; junction bases not matched to a gene: 8. This CDR3 region has 14 residues. CDR3 in DNA: TGTGCCAGCACTCGCAGGGGGATCCCAGATACGCAGTATTTT. This codes for CASTRRGIPDTQYF.

The chain recombines TRBV6-5 with TRBJ1-5; TRBD1 might be the D (5 bases). The CDR3 runs 13 residues. Germline loops: CDR1 MNHEY, CDR2 SVGAGI. Trimming cost V 8 bases and J 8 bases, with 16 bases left between them. As DNA, the CDR3 is TGTGCCAGCCTAGGACACCTAACTGAGCCCCAGCATTTT. Translation gives CASLGHLTEPQHF.

The V call is TRBV18, the J call TRBJ2-1; a weak D match, TRBD2 (5 bases). V gave up 0 bases and J gave up 6 bases, with 6 bases separating them. Germline CDR1 KGHSH, CDR2 LQKENI. The CDR3 length is 13 residues. Here the CDR3 DNA reads TGTGCCAGCTCACCACCGAGGGTCAATGAGCAGTTCTTC. Translation: CASSPPRVNEQFF.

This chain links TRBV19 with TRBJ2-2; D gene uncertain. This CDR3 is 14 amino acids long. From germline, CDR1 is LNHDA and CDR2 SQIVND (reference sequence). Trimming pared 6 bases from V and 6 bases from J, leaving 14 bases between. CDR3: CASSPQSFAGELFF. CDR3 coding DNA: TGTGCCAGTAGCCCACAGAGTTTCGCCGGGGAGCTGTTTTTT. Full variable domain (outside the CDR3, taken from reference TRBV19 and TRBJ2-2): DGGITQSPKYLFRKEGQNVTLSCEQNLNHDAMYWYRQDPGQGLRLIYYSQIVNDFQKGDIAEGYSVSREKKESFPLTVTSAQKNPTAFYLCASSPQSFAGELFFGEGSRLTVL.

The chain joins TRBV29-1 to TRBJ1-1; D ambiguous. V was clipped by 5 bases and J by 7 bases, with 20 bases between them. The CDR3 length is 14 residues. Germline V CDR1 and CDR2: SQVTM, ANQGSEA. The CDR3 spells CSVRPRLEGGEAFF. Here the CDR3 DNA reads TGCAGCGTTCGACCGAGATTAGAAGGCGGTGAAGCTTTCTTT.

The chain uses TRBV12-3 or TRBV12-4 and TRBJ2-7; no firm D call. Trimming pared 4 bases from V and 5 bases from J, leaving 9 bases between. The CDR3 covers 12 residues. CDR3 nucleotide sequence: TGTGCCAGCAGTTCTACAGTGCACGAGCAGTACTTC. Translating gives CASSSTVHEQYF.

The chain recombines TRBV7-3 with TRBJ1-1, with 10 bases that match TRBD1. The J segment lost 4 bases and the V segment lost 3 bases, leaving 5 bases of the junction unmatched. Germline V gene data show CDR1 as SGHTA and CDR2 as FQGTGA. The CDR3 extends over 15 amino acids. Here the CDR3 DNA reads TGTGCCAGCAGCTTCTTGACAGGGGGCATCACTGAAGCTTTCTTT. Encoded protein: CASSFLTGGITEAFF.

This CDR3 reads CASSQLGVQQFF. The CDR3 DNA is TGTGCCAGCAGCCAACTAGGGGTGCAGCAGTTCTTC. J is TRBJ2-1 and V is TRBV14; perhaps TRBD1 as D (5 bases). This CDR3 is built from 12 residues. The germline gives CDR1 SGHDN, CDR2 FVKESK. V lost 2 bases and J 11 bases, leaving 10 bases between the germline ends.

The chain is built from TRBV14 and TRBJ2-6; TRBD2 agrees at 9 bases. CDR1 and CDR2 (germline): SGHDN, FVKESK. J was trimmed by 0 bases and V by 1 base; bases with no gene match: 10. This CDR3 is built from 20 residues. Here the CDR3 DNA reads TGTGCCAGCAGCCAAGCTCGTTTGACTAGCGGCCTCTCTGGGGCCAACGTCCTGACTTTC. This gives the protein CASSQARLTSGLSGANVLTF. Together with reference TRBV14 and TRBJ2-6, the CDR3 gives the full variable domain: EAGVTQFPSHSVIEKGQTVTLRCDPISGHDNLYWYRRVMGKEIKFLLHFVKESKQDESGMPNNRFLAERTGGTYSTLKVQPAELEDSGVYFCASSQARLTSGLSGANVLTFGAGSRLTVL.

The rearrangement joins TRBV9 to TRBJ2-2; 7 nucleotides agree with TRBD1. V lost 4 bases to trimming and J lost 7 bases; unmatched junction nucleotides: 1. CDR3 length: 12 amino acids. CDR1 and CDR2 from the germline V gene are SGDLS and YYNGEE. The CDR3 DNA reads TGTGCCAGCAGCCCAGGGGGCGGGGAGCTGTTTTTT. Its protein is CASSPGGGELFF. Based on the CDR3 plus reference TRBV9 and TRBJ2-2, the full variable domain is DSGVTQTPKHLITATGQRVTLRCSPRSGDLSVYWYQQSLDQGLQFLIQYYNGEERAKGNILERFSAQQFPDLHSELNLSSLELGDSALYFCASSPGGGELFFGEGSRLTVL.

The chain is built from TRBV12-5 and TRBJ1-4, with D possibly being TRBD1 (5 bases). V lost 4 bases, J lost 5 bases, and 8 bases lay in between. Germline CDR1 and CDR2: LGHNT and FRNRAP. The CDR3 is 13 residues long. Here the CDR3 reads CASGSGDNEKLFF. DNA of the CDR3: TGTGCTAGTGGTTCGGGGGACAATGAAAAACTGTTTTTT.

This rearrangement joins TRBV11-2 to TRBJ2-1; D perhaps matches TRBD2 (6 bases). Germline assignment: CDR1 SGHAT and CDR2 FQNNGV. V was pared by 3 bases and J by 7 bases, with 13 bases between. This CDR3 spans 14 amino acids. The chain's CDR3 is CASSLGGIRNEQFF. The CDR3 DNA reads TGTGCCAGCAGCTTGGGGGGTATAAGGAATGAGCAGTTCTTC.

This clone is a singleton in its sample. The V and J genes are TRBV4-1 and TRBJ2-1, with 9 bases matching TRBD2. The CDR3 loop spans 14 amino acids. J gave up 7 bases and V 6 bases, and 7 bases lay outside the gene matches. The germline V gene has CDR1 MGHRA and CDR2 YSYEKL. The CDR3 sequence is CASRRASGKNEQFF. The CDR3 region has the DNA TGCGCCAGCAGACGTGCTAGCGGGAAAAATGAGCAGTTCTTC.

The V call is TRBV5-1, the J call TRBJ1-1; 9 bases are a match to TRBD1. The V segment lost 0 bases and the J segment 3 bases; nucleotides outside the gene matches: 6. Looked up from germline, CDR1 is SGHRS and CDR2 is YFSETQ. The CDR3 is made up of 16 amino acids. In DNA, the CDR3 is TGCGCCAGCAGCTTGGAGGGGGACAGGGTCGACACTGAAGCTTTCTTT. Translated: CASSLEGDRVDTEAFF.

V and J are TRBV6-5 and TRBJ1-1, with TRBD1 as a possible D gene (5 bases). This CDR3 has 12 amino acids. The germline V and J ends were trimmed by 4 bases and 7 bases, with 10 bases remaining between them. Germline lookup yields CDR1 MNHEY and CDR2 SVGAGI. The CDR3 is CASSSGMGEAFF. The CDR3 DNA sequence: TGTGCCAGCAGTTCAGGGATGGGTGAAGCTTTCTTT.

CDR3 sequence (DNA): TGTGCCAGTAGTATCAACAGGGCAGCTGAAGCTTTCTTT. Translated, it gives CASSINRAAEAFF. The rearrangement uses TRBV19 and TRBJ1-1, with a weak D call TRBD1 (6 bases). The CDR3 runs 13 residues. V lost 3 bases, J lost 6 bases, and 11 bases lay in between. CDR1 is LNHDA, CDR2 SQIVND, per germline (reference sequence).

The J gene is TRBJ2-1, the V gene TRBV7-2; tentative D call: TRBD2 (6 bases). The germline V gene encodes CDR1 SGHTA and CDR2 FQGNSA. V shed 5 bases and J shed 6 bases, with 17 bases lying between them. CDR3 length: 15 residues. The DNA of the CDR3 is TGTGCCAGCAGCCGCGGGGACCAAACAAGCAATGAGCAGTTCTTC. It is translated as CASSRGDQTSNEQFF.

This clone was counted a single time. The rearrangement joins TRBV14 to TRBJ1-2; D gene unclear. V was pared by 0 bases and J by 4 bases, with 9 bases between. Per the germline V gene, CDR1 is SGHDN and CDR2 is FVKESK. This CDR3 comprises 14 residues. The CDR3 DNA follows: TGTGCCAGCAGCCAAGATCAGGCCGGCTATGGCTACACCTTC. Translated, it gives CASSQDQAGYGYTF. Filled out from reference TRBV14 and TRBJ1-2, the complete variable domain reads EAGVTQFPSHSVIEKGQTVTLRCDPISGHDNLYWYRRVMGKEIKFLLHFVKESKQDESGMPNNRFLAERTGGTYSTLKVQPAELEDSGVYFCASSQDQAGYGYTFGSGTRLTVV.

The chain employs TRBV5-5 and TRBJ1-3; 7 bases align to TRBD1. In germline, CDR1 is SGHKS, CDR2 YYEKEE (reference sequence). The CDR3 has 14 amino acids. With V trimmed by 4 bases and J by 1 base, 2 bases remained unmatched. CDR3 region: CASSPDRSGNTIYF. CDR3 DNA: TGTGCCAGCAGCCCGGACAGGTCTGGAAACACCATATATTTT. Full variable domain (remainder filled in from reference TRBV5-5 and TRBJ1-3): DAGVTQSPTHLIKTRGQQVTLRCSPISGHKSVSWYQQVLGQGPQFIFQYYEKEERGRGNFPDRFSARQFPNYSSELNVNALLLGDSALYLCASSPDRSGNTIYFGEGSWLTVV.